The 17 T cell receptor beta chains below come from one sample, sequenced in a study of blood T cell repertoires in COVID-19. The method was immunoSEQ multiplex PCR; TCRdb's version includes in-frame clones alone and lacks a portion of them. The repertoire holds approximately 460,000 clones, with about 88% as singletons. Sequenced: peripheral blood. Receptors originate from a man younger than 30 with COVID-19, enrolled during active disease.

This rearrangement joins TRBV6-5 to TRBJ2-2; 10 bases are a match to TRBD1. Germline V lookup: CDR1 MNHEY, CDR2 SVGAGI. The CDR3 loop spans 15 amino acids. The V gene end was trimmed by 6 bases and the J gene end by 6 bases; junction bases not matched to a gene: 7. This CDR3 is CASRNRDRGSGELFF. CDR3 nucleotides: TGTGCCAGCAGAAACCGGGACAGGGGATCCGGGGAGCTGTTTTTT.

The count of this clone is one. The V gene is TRBV3-1 (or the pseudogene TRBV3-2), the J gene TRBJ1-1; 9 nucleotides match TRBD1. J was trimmed by 5 bases and V by 8 bases; bases with no gene match: 15. Germline CDR1 LGHDT, CDR2 YNNKEL (reference sequence). CDR3 length equals 16 residues. The CDR3 reads CASGGVPGQGGTEAFF. The CDR3 DNA is TGTGCCAGCGGGGGCGTACCGGGACAGGGCGGAACTGAAGCTTTCTTT.

This clone was recorded once. V gene TRBV11-2 combines with J gene TRBJ2-1; 10 bases map to TRBD1. V lost 0 bases to trimming and J lost 16 bases; unmatched junction nucleotides: 12. Germline values: CDR1 SGHAT, CDR2 FQNNGV. This CDR3 has 15 residues. This CDR3 is CASSLEPRGGTGVFF. In DNA form, the CDR3 reads TGTGCCAGCAGCTTAGAGCCCCGGGGTGGGACAGGGGTTTTCTTC.

The J gene is TRBJ1-2, the V gene TRBV5-8; 7 bases fit TRBD1. This CDR3 comprises 17 residues. Germline V gene sequence: CDR1 SGHTS, CDR2 YDEGEE. J lost 3 bases, V lost 1 base, and 12 bases had no gene match. CDR3 sequence: CASSLRRFGDRDYGYTF. As DNA, the CDR3 is TGTGCCAGCAGCTTGCGCCGCTTCGGGGACAGAGACTATGGCTACACCTTC.

V gene TRBV7-8 combines with J gene TRBJ1-6; D gene ambiguous. This CDR3 is 14 amino acids long. Germline CDR1 SGHVS, CDR2 FQNEAQ. V shed 0 bases and J shed 7 bases, with 7 bases lying between them. CDR3 DNA: TGTGCCAGCAGCTTAGCCGTACAGAATTCACCCCTCCACTTT. It is translated as CASSLAVQNSPLHF.

The chain uses TRBV7-9 and TRBJ2-5; unclear D gene. V was shortened by 5 bases and J by 2 bases, with 12 bases between the two germline ends. The CDR3 length is 14 residues. Germline CDR1 SEHNR, CDR2 FQNEAQ (reference sequence). The CDR3 bases are TGTGCCAGCAGCCCCTCCGCGGCACAAGAGACCCAGTACTTC. Amino acid sequence: CASSPSAAQETQYF.

V usage is TRBV24-1 and J usage is TRBJ2-1, with D perhaps TRBD2 (5 bases). Deletions cut 0 bases from V and 7 bases from J, with 6 bases between. This CDR3 spans 13 amino acids. Germline V gene sequence: CDR1 KGHDR, CDR2 SFDVKD. Here the CDR3 reads CATSDLEGNEQFF. The CDR3, as DNA: TGTGCCACCAGTGATTTGGAGGGTAATGAGCAGTTCTTC.

A few counts support this clone. As DNA, the CDR3 is TGTGCCAGCAGTGAACAGGAGGATCAGCCCCAGCATTTT. Its protein product is CASSEQEDQPQHF. The gene calls are TRBV2 and TRBJ1-5; D gene uncertain. V was pared by 2 bases and J by 5 bases, with 7 bases between. This CDR3 has 13 residues. Per germline, CDR1 SNHLY and CDR2 FYNNEI.

The chain uses TRBV5-4 and TRBJ2-3; TRBD2 agrees at 10 bases. V gave up 4 bases and J gave up 0 bases; unmatched junction bases: 14. From germline, CDR1 is SGHNT and CDR2 YYREEE (reference sequence). CDR3 size: 19 residues. The CDR3 DNA is TGTGCCAGCAGCGCAGATCTAGCGGGGGCTGGGGTGAGCACAGATACGCAGTATTTT. This gives the protein CASSADLAGAGVSTDTQYF.

This clone was detected only a few times. V is TRBV20-1 and J is TRBJ1-3; 8 positions match TRBD1. This CDR3 is built from 15 residues. Germline-derived CDR1 and CDR2 are DFQATT and SNEGSKA (reference sequence). After removal of 3 bases from V and 2 bases from J, the junction contained 6 bases not matched to a gene. CDR3 residues: CSASGGTGAGNTIYF. The CDR3 nucleotides are TGCAGTGCTAGTGGGGGGACAGGAGCTGGAAACACCATATATTTT.

The V gene is TRBV7-9, the J gene TRBJ2-3; 9 bases agree with TRBD2. CDR1 and CDR2 from the germline V gene are SEHNR and FQNEAQ (reference sequence). The J segment lost 2 bases and the V segment lost 3 bases, leaving 9 bases of the junction unmatched. There are 17 residues in the CDR3. The CDR3 reads CASSFGLAGTNTDTQYF. The CDR3, as DNA: TGTGCCAGCAGCTTCGGGCTAGCGGGAACCAACACAGATACGCAGTATTTT.

The chain links TRBV9 to TRBJ2-7; no clear D. Trimming cost V 0 bases and J 3 bases, with 10 bases left between them. Germline V lookup: CDR1 SGDLS, CDR2 YYNGEE. This CDR3 spans 14 amino acids. CDR3 sequence: CASSVGGELYEQYF. For the CDR3, the DNA is TGTGCCAGCAGCGTAGGAGGAGAGCTCTACGAGCAGTACTTC. The variable domain in full, completed from reference TRBV9 and TRBJ2-7, reads DSGVTQTPKHLITATGQRVTLRCSPRSGDLSVYWYQQSLDQGLQFLIQYYNGEERAKGNILERFSAQQFPDLHSELNLSSLELGDSALYFCASSVGGELYEQYFGPGTRLTVT.

This clone was detected once. V gene TRBV14 combines with J gene TRBJ1-1; tentatively, D is TRBD1 (6 bases). Trimming took off 5 bases at V and 10 bases at J, with 17 bases between the two ends. CDR3 length: 13 residues. Germline CDR1 and CDR2: SGHDN and FVKESK. CDR3 in amino acids: CASSRGTESIAFF. CDR3 sequence (DNA): TGTGCCAGCAGCAGGGGGACGGAGTCGATAGCTTTCTTT.

V gene TRBV7-2 combines with J gene TRBJ2-3; 11 positions match TRBD2. V was pared by 3 bases and J by 0 bases, with 5 bases of the junction left unmatched. Germline V lookup: CDR1 SGHTA, CDR2 FQGNSA. This CDR3 is built from 17 residues. The CDR3 is CASSFSGGAFSTDTQYF. The CDR3 nucleotides are TGTGCCAGCAGCTTTAGCGGGGGGGCCTTCAGCACAGATACGCAGTATTTT.

The CDR3 region has the DNA TGTGCCAGTAGTATTATGAGGAGCAATCAGCCCCAGCATTTT. Protein product: CASSIMRSNQPQHF. The chain recombines TRBV19 with TRBJ1-5; D unclear. This CDR3 spans 14 amino acids. CDR1 is LNHDA, CDR2 SQIVND, per germline (reference sequence). Trimming removed 3 bases from V and 1 base from J, with 7 bases in between.

This sequence joins TRBV7-3 and TRBJ2-2; the match to TRBD2 covers 7 bases. The V gene end was trimmed by 6 bases and the J gene end by 5 bases; junction bases not matched to a gene: 6. The CDR3 runs to 14 residues. Germline assignment: CDR1 SGHTA and CDR2 FQGTGA. CDR3 nucleotide sequence: TGTGCCAGCAGTAGTCCGGGACTAACCGGGGAGCTGTTTTTT. This codes for CASSSPGLTGELFF.

This clone was observed a few times. The chain has TRBV6-5 and TRBJ2-7, with a possible D match to TRBD1 (6 bases). This CDR3 has 15 residues. Germline CDR1 reads MNHEY; CDR2 reads SVGAGI. V was pared by 5 bases and J by 2 bases, with 16 bases between. The CDR3 DNA reads as TGTGCCAGCAGTACAACAGTGAGGGGGACCTACGAGCAGTACTTC. It is translated as CASSTTVRGTYEQYF.